The 8 T cell receptor beta chains below come from one sample, sequenced in a study of T cell responses to AZD1222 COVID-19 vaccine. Assay used: immunoSEQ multiplex PCR; TCRdb lists only in-frame clones, some missing. The repertoire consists of roughly 150,000 clones, with roughly 85% occurring once and the leading ten covering around 1%. The material sequenced was peripheral blood, taken 28 days after the second AZD1222 dose. The receptors originated from an adult who received the AZD1222 COVID-19 vaccine.

In its sample, this clone was seen once. The chain carries TRBV5-6 and TRBJ2-3; D remains ambiguous. The V end lost 3 bases, the J end lost 7 bases, and 12 bases lay between the germline ends. The CDR3 totals 13 residues. Germline V gene lookup returns CDR1 SGHDT and CDR2 YYEEEE. Here the CDR3 DNA reads TGTGCCAGCAGCTGGCTTGGGCGGAATACGCAGTATTTT. This sequence encodes CASSWLGRNTQYF.

This clone came up a few times. The chain recombines TRBV5-8 with TRBJ1-2; unclear D gene. Germline CDR1 SGHTS, CDR2 YDEGEE. The CDR3 runs 13 residues. V was pared by 0 bases and J by 8 bases, with 11 bases between. The CDR3 DNA follows: TGTGCCAGCAGCTTGGCGGCGGGGAGAGGCTACACCTTC. Its translation: CASSLAAGRGYTF.

The CDR3 protein is CASSLQAQGYNEQFF. CDR3 coding DNA: TGCGCCAGCAGCTTGCAGGCACAGGGGTATAATGAGCAGTTCTTC. This chain connects TRBV5-1 to TRBJ2-1; 7 nucleotides match TRBD1. The germline V gene has CDR1 SGHRS and CDR2 YFSETQ. Germline trimming cut 1 base from V and 7 bases from J; bases unmatched to any gene: 8. The CDR3 extends over 15 amino acids.

CDR3 residues: CASSLVAGAGQETQYF. CDR3 coding DNA: TGTGCCAGCAGCTTAGTTGCCGGGGCTGGCCAAGAGACCCAGTACTTC. The chain carries TRBV7-9 and TRBJ2-5, with D tentatively TRBD1 or TRBD2 (5 bases each). This CDR3 spans 16 amino acids. The germline V gene encodes CDR1 SEHNR and CDR2 FQNEAQ (reference sequence). Trimming cost V 1 base and J 1 base, with 13 bases left between them.

Ten or more counts support this clone. The chain has TRBV6-1 and TRBJ2-7, with TRBD1 matching 9 bases. From germline, CDR1 is MNHNS and CDR2 SASEGT. There are 15 residues in the CDR3. V trimming: 3 bases; J trimming: 7 bases; junction bases outside the gene matches: 10. This CDR3 reads CASSDTTGGIAEQYF. Here the CDR3 DNA reads TGTGCCAGCAGTGATACGACAGGGGGAATTGCTGAGCAGTACTTC.

This rearrangement joins TRBV18 to TRBJ1-3; D not resolved. This CDR3 is 16 amino acids long. Between the trimmed V and J ends, which lost 0 bases and 1 base, there was a span of 10 bases. Germline V lookup: CDR1 KGHSH, CDR2 LQKENI. CDR3 region: CASSPPSGESGNTIYF. CDR3 bases: TGTGCCAGCTCACCACCTTCGGGAGAGTCTGGAAACACCATATATTTT.

About this clone: This CDR3 is also generated by other DNA sequences in the sample. The chain has TRBV12-3 or TRBV12-4 and TRBJ2-3; no clear D. V dropped 6 bases and J dropped 2 bases, with 6 bases sitting between them. The CDR3 runs 12 residues. The CDR3 bases are TGTGCCAGCAGCTTGAACACAGATACGCAGTATTTT. Translation gives CASSLNTDTQYF.

V and J are TRBV6-5 and TRBJ2-7; 9 bases align to TRBD1. Germline V gene sequence: CDR1 MNHEY, CDR2 SVGAGI. This CDR3 spans 12 amino acids. Germline trimming cut 11 bases from V and 4 bases from J; bases unmatched to any gene: 6. For the CDR3, the DNA is TGTGCCGGGGGACAGGGAGATTACGAGCAGTACTTC. This encodes CAGGQGDYEQYF.